Each of the 29 T cell receptor beta chains below was sequenced from the same sample in a study of CD8 T cells in Susac syndrome. An amount of RNA that ranged from 0.5 to 1 ug was reverse transcribed with random hexamers. MiXCR was run by TCRdb on the immunoSEQ multiplex PCR reads, yielding one entry per CDR3 protein. The sample lists about 400,000 distinct CDR3 sequences; 75% to 90% were seen once. Input material: CD8+ T cells from PBMCs. The receptors stem from a human donor with multiple sclerosis.

The J gene is TRBJ2-1, the V gene TRBV9; D is unclear. Germline V lookup: CDR1 SGDLS, CDR2 YYNGEE. This CDR3 is 17 amino acids long. V shed 0 bases and J shed 0 bases, with 13 bases lying between them. CDR3 DNA sequence: TGTGCCAGCAGCGTAGAGCTCAGACGGAGCTCCTACAATGAGCAGTTCTTC. Translating it yields CASSVELRRSSYNEQFF.

This sequence joins TRBV28 and TRBJ1-2; unclear D gene. The CDR3 runs to 14 residues. Germline V gene sequence: CDR1 MDHEN, CDR2 SYDVKM. The V end was cut by 4 bases, the J end by 4 bases, with 13 bases between. The CDR3 is CASSSLFTAYGYTF. The CDR3 DNA reads TGTGCCAGCAGTTCCCTTTTTACAGCCTATGGCTACACCTTC.

The V and J genes are TRBV12-3 or TRBV12-4 and TRBJ2-2, with D possibly TRBD1 on 5 matching bases. V lost 5 bases and J 4 bases, leaving 14 bases between the germline ends. CDR3 length: 15 amino acids. This chain's CDR3 is CASSPGFSGTGELFF. Here the CDR3 DNA reads TGTGCCAGCAGTCCAGGGTTTTCCGGCACCGGGGAGCTGTTTTTT.

The chain carries TRBV7-9 and TRBJ2-6; D is unresolved. With 5 bases removed from V and 0 bases from J, the gap between germline ends came to 14 bases. The CDR3 is made up of 17 amino acids. Germline CDR1 is SEHNR and CDR2 is FQNEAQ (reference sequence). CDR3 loop: CASSPSGTSSGANVLTF. CDR3 nucleotides: TGTGCCAGCAGCCCTTCCGGCACATCCTCTGGGGCCAACGTCCTGACTTTC.

This clonotype was detected only once. CDR3 residues: CASGTSGVYEQYF. The CDR3 region has the DNA TGCGCCAGTGGAACTAGCGGGGTTTACGAGCAGTACTTC. This sequence joins TRBV10-2 and TRBJ2-7, with TRBD2 identical over 10 bases. From germline, CDR1 is WSHSY and CDR2 SAAADI. V shed 9 bases, J shed 4 bases, and the junction held 6 bases outside the gene matches. The CDR3 has 13 amino acids.

The chain couples TRBV11-1 to TRBJ2-2; 8 nucleotides agree with TRBD1. The CDR3 covers 16 residues. CDR1 is SGHAT and CDR2 is FQDESV in the germline V gene (reference sequence). The J segment lost 5 bases and the V segment lost 4 bases, leaving 9 bases of the junction unmatched. The chain's CDR3 is CASSSTGQGPTGELFF. For the CDR3, the DNA is TGTGCCAGCAGCTCTACCGGACAGGGCCCAACCGGGGAGCTGTTTTTT.

V is TRBV2 and J is TRBJ2-2, with TRBD1 matching over 7 bases. J lost 7 bases, V lost 5 bases, and 7 bases had no gene match. Germline CDR1 is SNHLY and CDR2 is FYNNEI. There are 14 residues in the CDR3. CDR3 nucleotides: TGTGCCAGCAGTAGCGACAGGGAAGTCGGGGAGCTGTTTTTT. It encodes CASSSDREVGELFF.

The J gene is TRBJ1-4, the V gene TRBV27; a possible D gene is TRBD1 (5 bases). The CDR3 consists of 17 residues. CDR1 and CDR2 from the germline V gene are MNHEY and SMNVEV (reference sequence). The ends were cut back, 6 bases at V and 3 bases at J, with 20 bases in the middle. The CDR3 here is CASSSTTREGANEKLFF. Written as DNA, the CDR3 is TGTGCCAGCAGCTCAACGACCAGGGAAGGGGCTAATGAAAAACTGTTTTTT.

The chain uses TRBV5-1 and TRBJ2-1; 9 bases are shared with TRBD2. V trimming: 2 bases; J trimming: 5 bases; junction bases outside the gene matches: 5. The CDR3 runs to 15 residues. From germline, CDR1 is SGHRS and CDR2 YFSETQ. In DNA, the CDR3 is TGCGCCAGCAGCTTTAGCGGCGGGGGGGACAATGAGCAGTTCTTC. Residues: CASSFSGGGDNEQFF.

This chain links TRBV5-1 with TRBJ2-1, with D perhaps matching TRBD2 (6 bases). Trimming left V 0 bases short and J 4 bases short, with 20 bases between. The CDR3 is 18 residues long. Germline V gene sequence: CDR1 SGHRS, CDR2 YFSETQ. CDR3 loop: CASSLEGAVAVNYNEQFF. CDR3 in DNA: TGCGCCAGCAGCTTGGAAGGGGCCGTAGCGGTGAATTACAATGAGCAGTTCTTC.

The CDR3 bases are TGTGCCAGCAGTCCTACAGCGGGAGCAGGCGCAGATACGCAGTATTTT. Encoded protein: CASSPTAGAGADTQYF. The chain uses TRBV28 and TRBJ2-3; 8 bases map to TRBD2. The germline CDR1 and CDR2 sequences are MDHEN and SYDVKM. The CDR3 has 16 amino acids. Trimming at V came to 5 bases and at J to 4 bases, leaving 11 bases not matched to a gene.

This chain connects TRBV29-1 to TRBJ2-3; D ambiguous. V shed 7 bases and J shed 6 bases, with 17 bases lying between them. CDR1 SQVTM and CDR2 ANQGSEA come from the germline V gene. The CDR3 is 13 amino acids. CDR3 DNA: TGCAGCGCCGACGCCGAAGTGCTGGATACGCAGTATTTT. This sequence encodes CSADAEVLDTQYF.

The CDR3 loop is CASSLSSLQPQHF. CDR3 DNA: TGTGCCAGCAGTTTATCTTCGCTCCAGCCCCAGCATTTT. The chain has TRBV27 and TRBJ1-5; no reliable D call. The CDR3 totals 13 residues. The V end was cut by 0 bases, the J end by 7 bases, with 7 bases between. Germline V lookup: CDR1 MNHEY, CDR2 SMNVEV (reference sequence).

The chain joins TRBV4-2 to TRBJ1-1; D is perhaps TRBD1 (5 bases). The V and J ends lost 5 bases and 1 base respectively, with 11 bases between them. CDR1 is LGHNA, CDR2 YNFKEQ, per germline. CDR3 length: 14 amino acids. The CDR3 DNA is TGTGCCAGCAGCGCAGGGTGGGGGAACACTGAAGCTTTCTTT. It encodes CASSAGWGNTEAFF.

The chain combines TRBV5-1 with TRBJ2-3; D might be TRBD1 (6 bases). From germline, CDR1 is SGHRS and CDR2 YFSETQ. This CDR3 region has 15 residues. V shed 2 bases and J shed 3 bases, with 13 bases lying between them. CDR3 amino acids: CASSLGTLGTDTQYF. Here the CDR3 DNA reads TGCGCCAGCAGCTTAGGGACATTAGGAACAGATACGCAGTATTTT.

For the CDR3, the DNA is TGCGCCAGCAGCCCTGCACTACAGGGTTCAGCTTTCTTT. This codes for CASSPALQGSAFF. The gene calls are TRBV4-1 and TRBJ1-1, with D possibly matching TRBD1 (6 bases). This CDR3 region has 13 residues. Looked up from germline, CDR1 is MGHRA and CDR2 is YSYEKL. V was clipped by 4 bases and J by 10 bases, with 16 bases between them.

This chain joins TRBV19 and TRBJ2-1; a weak D match, TRBD2 (7 bases). The CDR3 is made up of 18 amino acids. CDR1 and CDR2 from the germline V gene are LNHDA and SQIVND (reference sequence). V lost 3 bases and J 3 bases, leaving 21 bases between the germline ends. CDR3 amino acids: CASSIEFSGGLLYNEQFF. CDR3 in DNA: TGTGCCAGTAGTATCGAATTCTCCGGGGGGCTTCTCTACAATGAGCAGTTCTTC.

The chain joins TRBV5-1 to TRBJ2-3; D remains ambiguous. This CDR3 region has 16 residues. Looked up from germline, CDR1 is SGHRS and CDR2 is YFSETQ. The germline V and J ends were trimmed by 0 bases and 4 bases, with 15 bases remaining between them. The CDR3 bases are TGCGCCAGCAGCTTGGAGGCTGATAGCCTTCCAGATACGCAGTATTTT. It specifies CASSLEADSLPDTQYF.

The chain uses TRBV10-3 and TRBJ1-3; D not resolved. Germline V gene lookup returns CDR1 ENHRY and CDR2 SYGVKD. The CDR3 runs 12 residues. The ends were cut back, 8 bases at V and 2 bases at J, with 7 bases in the middle. CDR3 nucleotides: TGTGCCATCGAGGGAGCTGGAAACACCATATATTTT. Protein sequence: CAIEGAGNTIYF.

The chain is built from TRBV28 and TRBJ2-7; tentatively, D is TRBD2 (7 bases). V lost 5 bases and J lost 3, with 23 bases in between. CDR3 length: 17 residues. Germline-derived CDR1 and CDR2 are MDHEN and SYDVKM. The CDR3: CASSPPGGLNEYYEQYF. The DNA of the CDR3 is TGTGCCAGCAGTCCCCCCGGGGGGCTTAATGAATACTACGAGCAGTACTTC.

This chain connects TRBV12-3 or TRBV12-4 to TRBJ2-5; TRBD2 is a possible D gene (5 bases). CDR3 length: 15 residues. Trimming shortened V by 1 base and J by 3 bases, and 12 bases separated the two germline ends. The CDR3 protein is CASSLVAGPKETQYF. CDR3 nucleotides: TGTGCCAGCAGTTTAGTGGCGGGCCCGAAAGAGACCCAGTACTTC.

V gene TRBV6-1 combines with J gene TRBJ2-7, with TRBD1 identical over 11 bases. Germline V gene lookup returns CDR1 MNHNS and CDR2 SASEGT. This CDR3 spans 13 amino acids. V lost 8 bases to trimming and J lost 9 bases; unmatched junction nucleotides: 9. The CDR3 loop reads CASGVGQGGWQYF. For the CDR3, the DNA is TGTGCCAGCGGTGTGGGACAGGGGGGCTGGCAGTACTTC.

The V gene is TRBV11-3, the J gene TRBJ2-1; D is undetermined. The CDR3 runs 13 residues. The germline CDR1 and CDR2 sequences are SGHNT and YENEEA. Trimming shortened V by 6 bases and J by 4 bases, and 10 bases separated the two germline ends. This CDR3 reads CASSSTRYNEQFF. Written as DNA, the CDR3 is TGTGCCAGCAGTTCGACACGTTACAATGAGCAGTTCTTC.

CDR3 region: CSAHSGYSYEQYF. DNA of the CDR3: TGCAGTGCTCATAGCGGTTACTCCTACGAGCAGTACTTC. The rearrangement joins TRBV20-1 to TRBJ2-7; D may be TRBD2 (6 bases). Trimming removed 5 bases from V and 0 bases from J, with 11 bases in between. This CDR3 has 13 amino acids. Germline V lookup: CDR1 DFQATT, CDR2 SNEGSKA (reference sequence).

V is TRBV29-1 and J is TRBJ2-3; tentative D call: TRBD2 (5 bases). This CDR3 is built from 17 residues. With 2 bases removed from V and 5 bases from J, the gap between germline ends came to 23 bases. Germline V gene data show CDR1 as SQVTM and CDR2 as ANQGSEA. CDR3 loop: CSVESLRLSGYIDTQYF. The CDR3 region has the DNA TGCAGCGTTGAATCCCTCCGACTAAGCGGATATATAGATACGCAGTATTTT.

The gene calls are TRBV6-5 and TRBJ1-2; D is perhaps TRBD1 (6 bases). The CDR3 length is 14 residues. V was cut by 2 bases and J by 4 bases, with 11 bases left in between. Germline loops: CDR1 MNHEY, CDR2 SVGAGI. Written as DNA, the CDR3 is TGTGCCAGCAGTTACGAACAGGGTGGCTATGGCTACACCTTC. The encoded protein is CASSYEQGGYGYTF.

Only a few counts were recorded for this clonotype. The chain employs TRBV7-9 and TRBJ2-7; D may match TRBD1 or TRBD2 (5 bases each). The ends were cut back, 3 bases at V and 7 bases at J, with 10 bases in the middle. The CDR3 is made up of 12 amino acids. Germline V gene data show CDR1 as SEHNR and CDR2 as FQNEAQ (reference sequence). The CDR3 DNA is TGTGCCAGCAGCTTGGGACCCTTAGAGCAGTACTTC. It yields the protein CASSLGPLEQYF. Drawing the rest from reference TRBV7-9 and TRBJ2-7, the complete variable domain is DTGVSQNPRHKITKRGQNVTFRCDPISEHNRLYWYRQTLGQGPEFLTYFQNEAQLEKSRLLSDRFSAERPKGSFSTLEIQRTEQGDSAMYLCASSLGPLEQYFGPGTRLTVT.

V gene TRBV29-1 combines with J gene TRBJ1-1, with D uncertain. This CDR3 contains 13 residues. Trimming removed 7 bases at V and 5 bases at J, with 17 bases between. Germline CDR1 and CDR2: SQVTM and ANQGSEA. The CDR3 protein is CSGVVGGWTEAFF. CDR3 DNA: TGCAGCGGGGTCGTCGGAGGGTGGACTGAAGCTTTCTTT.

This clonotype has a single count. The junction does not match germline at one end; this may be a read error. This chain connects TRBV7-7 to TRBJ2-3; D not certain. CDR3 size: 10 residues. The germline V gene has CDR1 SSHAT and CDR2 FNYEAQ (reference sequence). CDR3 nucleotide sequence: TGTGCTAGCACTCCAATACATGGGTATTTT. As protein: CASTPIHGYF.